This T cell receptor (beta chain) was sequenced for a study of identical twins. Via MiXCR, TCRdb re-called the 5' RACE reads, giving one row per CDR3 protein. Found here are about 530,000 distinct CDR3 sequences, around 15% of them singletons; the top ten hold around 0.4%. A remark on this clonotype: Its cognate antigen is unknown.

This CDR3 region has 10 residues. V was cut by 8 bases and J by 12 bases, with 11 bases left in between. The V gene's germline CDR1 is SNHLY and CDR2 FYNNEI. Study results and caveats: Alpha sequences out of frame and shared by twins had excess low generation probability. With abundant cord blood beta clonotypes, insertions were fewer; memory repertoires showed no such pattern. Out-of-frame TCR alpha sharing observed in monozygotic twins exceeded model estimates.

These data were also filed under a second study, of yellow fever vaccine responses in identical twins. As reported in that work: Twin vaccine T cell responses reportedly seemed partly convergent, partly personalized.

The clonotype comes from a woman aged 18-29 years in good health. The sample consisted of CD4+ T cells sorted from blood. The chain couples TRBV2 to TRBJ2-1; D gene unclear. The chain's CDR3 is CASSLFAQFF. The CDR3 region has the DNA TGTGCCAGCTCCCTCTTCGCGCAGTTCTTC.